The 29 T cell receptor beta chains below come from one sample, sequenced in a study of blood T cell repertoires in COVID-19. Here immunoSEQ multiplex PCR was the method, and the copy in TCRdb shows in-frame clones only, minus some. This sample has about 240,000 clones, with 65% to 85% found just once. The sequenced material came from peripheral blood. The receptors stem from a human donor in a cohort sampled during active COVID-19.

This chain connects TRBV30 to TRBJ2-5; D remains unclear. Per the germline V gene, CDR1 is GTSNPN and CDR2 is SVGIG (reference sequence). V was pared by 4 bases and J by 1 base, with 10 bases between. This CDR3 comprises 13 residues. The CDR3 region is CAWNVGRQETQYF. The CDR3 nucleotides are TGTGCCTGGAATGTGGGCCGCCAAGAGACCCAGTACTTC.

CDR3 DNA sequence: TGTGCCTGGAGTACACAGGCTAATAATTCACCCCTCCACTTT. This encodes CAWSTQANNSPLHF. The chain couples TRBV30 to TRBJ1-6; D is possibly TRBD1 (5 bases). Trimming pared 2 bases from V and 5 bases from J, leaving 10 bases between. CDR1 is GTSNPN and CDR2 is SVGIG in the germline V gene (reference sequence). The CDR3 covers 14 residues.

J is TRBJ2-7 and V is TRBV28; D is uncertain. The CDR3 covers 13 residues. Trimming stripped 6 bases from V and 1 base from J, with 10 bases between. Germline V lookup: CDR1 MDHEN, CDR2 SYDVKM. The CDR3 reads CASSLQISYEQYF. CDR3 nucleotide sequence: TGTGCCAGCAGCCTACAGATATCCTACGAGCAGTACTTC.

CDR3 loop: CASTVTGGRNQPQHF. DNA for the CDR3: TGTGCCAGTACTGTGACAGGGGGCCGCAATCAGCCCCAGCATTTT. The V call is TRBV19, the J call TRBJ1-5; 10 bases agree with TRBD1. This CDR3 spans 15 amino acids. Germline CDR1 is LNHDA and CDR2 is SQIVND (reference sequence). V lost 7 bases and J lost 2; bases outside the gene matches: 5.

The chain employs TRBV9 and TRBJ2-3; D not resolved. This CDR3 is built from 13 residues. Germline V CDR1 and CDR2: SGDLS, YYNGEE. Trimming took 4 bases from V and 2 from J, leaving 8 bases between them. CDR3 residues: CASSPVNTDTQYF. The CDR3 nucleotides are TGTGCCAGCAGCCCCGTTAACACAGATACGCAGTATTTT.

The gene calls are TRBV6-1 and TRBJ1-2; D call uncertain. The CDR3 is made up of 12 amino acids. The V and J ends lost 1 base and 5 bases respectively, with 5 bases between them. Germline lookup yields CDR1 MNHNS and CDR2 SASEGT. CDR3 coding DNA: TGTGCCAGCAGTGAAGGGAGTTATGGCTACACCTTC. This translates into CASSEGSYGYTF.

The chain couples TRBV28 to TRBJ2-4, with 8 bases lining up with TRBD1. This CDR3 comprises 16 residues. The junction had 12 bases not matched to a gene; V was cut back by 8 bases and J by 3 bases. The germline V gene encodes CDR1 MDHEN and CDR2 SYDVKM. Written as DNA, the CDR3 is TGTGCCAGCGCGGGCCAGGGGGCTGGGGACAAAAACATTCAGTACTTC. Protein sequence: CASAGQGAGDKNIQYF.

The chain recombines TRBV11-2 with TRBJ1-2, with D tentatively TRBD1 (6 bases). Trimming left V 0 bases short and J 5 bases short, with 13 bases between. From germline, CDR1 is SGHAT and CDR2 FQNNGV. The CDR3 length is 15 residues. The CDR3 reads CASSLDGGAVYGYTF. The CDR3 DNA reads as TGTGCCAGCAGCTTAGATGGGGGGGCGGTTTATGGCTACACCTTC.

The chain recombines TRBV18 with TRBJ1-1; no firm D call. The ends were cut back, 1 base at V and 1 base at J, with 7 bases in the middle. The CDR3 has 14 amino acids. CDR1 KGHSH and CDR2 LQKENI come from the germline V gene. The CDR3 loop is CASSPRATNTEAFF. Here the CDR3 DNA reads TGTGCCAGCTCACCACGAGCCACGAACACTGAAGCTTTCTTT. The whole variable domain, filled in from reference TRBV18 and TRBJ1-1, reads NAGVMQNPRHLVRRRGQEARLRCSPMKGHSHVYWYRQLPEEGLKFMVYLQKENIIDESGMPKERFSAEFPKEGPSILRIQQVVRGDSAAYFCASSPRATNTEAFFGQGTRLTVV.

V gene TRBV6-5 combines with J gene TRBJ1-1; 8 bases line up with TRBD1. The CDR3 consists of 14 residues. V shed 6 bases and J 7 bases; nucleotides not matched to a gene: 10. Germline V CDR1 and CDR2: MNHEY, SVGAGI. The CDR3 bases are TGTGCCAGCAGCCCGGACAGGGCGAGTCTTGAAGCTTTCTTT. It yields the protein CASSPDRASLEAFF.

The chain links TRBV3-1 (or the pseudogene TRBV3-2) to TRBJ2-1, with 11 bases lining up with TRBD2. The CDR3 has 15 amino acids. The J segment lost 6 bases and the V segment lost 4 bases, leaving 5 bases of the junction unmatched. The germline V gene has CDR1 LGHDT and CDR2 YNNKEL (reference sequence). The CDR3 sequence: CASSLGTSGLNEQFF. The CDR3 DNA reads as TGTGCCAGCAGCCTCGGGACTAGCGGACTCAATGAGCAGTTCTTC.

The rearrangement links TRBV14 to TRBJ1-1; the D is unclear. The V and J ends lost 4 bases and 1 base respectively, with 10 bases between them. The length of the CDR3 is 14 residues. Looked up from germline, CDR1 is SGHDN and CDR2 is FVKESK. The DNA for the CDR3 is TGTGCCAGCAGCCCCGCTCGCGGGAACACTGAAGCTTTCTTT. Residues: CASSPARGNTEAFF.

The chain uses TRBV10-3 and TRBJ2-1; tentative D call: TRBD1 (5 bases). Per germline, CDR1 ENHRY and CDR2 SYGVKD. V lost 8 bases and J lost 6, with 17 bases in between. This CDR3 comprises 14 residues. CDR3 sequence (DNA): TGTGCCATCCGTGGGGCCACTCTCCCCAATGAGCAGTTCTTC. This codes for CAIRGATLPNEQFF.

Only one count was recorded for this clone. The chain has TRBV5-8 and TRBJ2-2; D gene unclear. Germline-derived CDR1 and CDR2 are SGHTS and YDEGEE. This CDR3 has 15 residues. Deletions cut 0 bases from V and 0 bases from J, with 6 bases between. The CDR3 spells CASSLEPANTGELFF. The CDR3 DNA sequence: TGTGCCAGCAGCTTGGAGCCGGCGAACACCGGGGAGCTGTTTTTT.

The CDR3 nucleotides are TGCGCCAGCAGCTTAGGTCCGGGACAGGGGGAAGAGACCCAGTACTTC. This sequence encodes CASSLGPGQGEETQYF. The chain uses TRBV5-1 and TRBJ2-5; 11 positions match TRBD1. J gave up 3 bases and V 2 bases, and 6 bases lay outside the gene matches. The CDR3 contains 16 residues. CDR1 SGHRS and CDR2 YFSETQ come from the germline V gene.

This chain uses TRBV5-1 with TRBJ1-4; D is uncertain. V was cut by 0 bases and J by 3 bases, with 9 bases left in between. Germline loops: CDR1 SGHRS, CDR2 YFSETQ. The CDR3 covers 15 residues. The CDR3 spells CASSLVGRSNEKLFF. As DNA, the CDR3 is TGCGCCAGCAGCTTGGTCGGGAGGTCTAATGAAAAACTGTTTTTT.

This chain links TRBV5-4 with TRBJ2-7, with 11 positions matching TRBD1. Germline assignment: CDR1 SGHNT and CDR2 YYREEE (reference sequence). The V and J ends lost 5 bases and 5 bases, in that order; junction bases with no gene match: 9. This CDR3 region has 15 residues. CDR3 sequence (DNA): TGTGCCAGCAGGTCCGGGGACAGGGGGTTTCACGAGCAGTACTTC. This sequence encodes CASRSGDRGFHEQYF.

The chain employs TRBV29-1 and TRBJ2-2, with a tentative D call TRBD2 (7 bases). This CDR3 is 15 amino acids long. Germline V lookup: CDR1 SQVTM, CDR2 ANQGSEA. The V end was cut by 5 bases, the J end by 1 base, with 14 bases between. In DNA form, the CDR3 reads TGCAGCGTTAGGGGGAGGGATTTGAACACCGGGGAGCTGTTTTTT. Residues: CSVRGRDLNTGELFF.

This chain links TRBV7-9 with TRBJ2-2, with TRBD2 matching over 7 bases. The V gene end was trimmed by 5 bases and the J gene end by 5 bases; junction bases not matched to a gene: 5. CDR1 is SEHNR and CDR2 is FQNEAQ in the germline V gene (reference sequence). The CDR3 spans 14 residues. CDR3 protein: CASSDGGGTGELFF. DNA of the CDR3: TGTGCCAGCAGCGATGGGGGGGGGACCGGGGAGCTGTTTTTT.

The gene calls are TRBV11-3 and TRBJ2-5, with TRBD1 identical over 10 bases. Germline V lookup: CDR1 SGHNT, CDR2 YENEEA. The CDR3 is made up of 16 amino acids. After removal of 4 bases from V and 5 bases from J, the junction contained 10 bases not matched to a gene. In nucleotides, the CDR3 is TGTGCCAGCAGCTGGGGAGGGACAGGGGCCGACGAGACCCAGTACTTC. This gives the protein CASSWGGTGADETQYF.

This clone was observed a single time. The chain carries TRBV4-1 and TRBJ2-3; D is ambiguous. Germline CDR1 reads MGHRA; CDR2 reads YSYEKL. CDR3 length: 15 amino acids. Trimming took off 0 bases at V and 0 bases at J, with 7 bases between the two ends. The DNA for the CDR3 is TGCGCCAGCAGCCAAGAGGGCATTAGCACAGATACGCAGTATTTT. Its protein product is CASSQEGISTDTQYF.

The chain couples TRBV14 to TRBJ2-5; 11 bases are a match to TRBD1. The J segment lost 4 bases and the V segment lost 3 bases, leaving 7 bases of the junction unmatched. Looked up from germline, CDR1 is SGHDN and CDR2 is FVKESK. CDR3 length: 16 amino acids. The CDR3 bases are TGTGCCAGCAGCCACGGACAGGGGGCGCGGGGAGAGACCCAGTACTTC. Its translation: CASSHGQGARGETQYF. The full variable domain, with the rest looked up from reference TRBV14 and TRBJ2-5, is EAGVTQFPSHSVIEKGQTVTLRCDPISGHDNLYWYRRVMGKEIKFLLHFVKESKQDESGMPNNRFLAERTGGTYSTLKVQPAELEDSGVYFCASSHGQGARGETQYFGPGTRLLVL.

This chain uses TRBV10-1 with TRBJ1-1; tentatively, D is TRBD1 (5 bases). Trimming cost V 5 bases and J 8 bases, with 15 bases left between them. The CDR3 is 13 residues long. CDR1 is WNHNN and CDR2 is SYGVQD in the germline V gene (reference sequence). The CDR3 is CASSKTATLEAFF. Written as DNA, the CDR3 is TGCGCCAGCAGTAAGACAGCAACTCTCGAAGCTTTCTTT.

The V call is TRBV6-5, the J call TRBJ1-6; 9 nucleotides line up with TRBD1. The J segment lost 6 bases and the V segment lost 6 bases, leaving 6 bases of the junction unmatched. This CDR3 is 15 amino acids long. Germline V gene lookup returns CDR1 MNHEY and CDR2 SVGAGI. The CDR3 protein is CASRGQGTGNSPLHF. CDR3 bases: TGTGCCAGCAGGGGACAGGGCACGGGTAATTCACCCCTCCACTTT.

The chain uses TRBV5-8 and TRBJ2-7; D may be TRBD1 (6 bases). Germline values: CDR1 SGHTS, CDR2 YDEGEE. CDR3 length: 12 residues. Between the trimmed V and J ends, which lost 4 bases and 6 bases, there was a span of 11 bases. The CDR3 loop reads CASSLTGTEQYF. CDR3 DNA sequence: TGTGCCAGCAGCCTTACAGGGACCGAGCAGTACTTC.

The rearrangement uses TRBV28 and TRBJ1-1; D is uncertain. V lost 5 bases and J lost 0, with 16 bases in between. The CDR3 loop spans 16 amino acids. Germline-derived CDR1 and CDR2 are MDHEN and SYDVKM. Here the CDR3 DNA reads TGTGCCAGCAGTATCCCCCCCGGGGTCCTGAACACTGAAGCTTTCTTT. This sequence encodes CASSIPPGVLNTEAFF.

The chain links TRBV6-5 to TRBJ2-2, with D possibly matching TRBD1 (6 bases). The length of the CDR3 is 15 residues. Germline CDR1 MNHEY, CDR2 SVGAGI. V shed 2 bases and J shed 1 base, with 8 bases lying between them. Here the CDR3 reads CASSYGTRNTGELFF. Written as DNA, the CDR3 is TGTGCCAGCAGTTACGGGACAAGGAACACCGGGGAGCTGTTTTTT.

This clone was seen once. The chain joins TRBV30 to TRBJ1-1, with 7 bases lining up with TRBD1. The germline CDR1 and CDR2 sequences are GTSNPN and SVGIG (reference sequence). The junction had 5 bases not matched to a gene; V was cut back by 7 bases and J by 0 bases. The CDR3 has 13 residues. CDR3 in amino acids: CAYTGQMNTEAFF. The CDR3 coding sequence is TGTGCCTACACGGGACAGATGAACACTGAAGCTTTCTTT.

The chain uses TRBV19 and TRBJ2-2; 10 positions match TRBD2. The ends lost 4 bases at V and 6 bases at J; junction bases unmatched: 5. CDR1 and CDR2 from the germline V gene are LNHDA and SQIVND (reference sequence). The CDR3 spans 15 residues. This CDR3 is CASSTSGRAAGELFF. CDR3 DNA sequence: TGTGCCAGTAGTACCAGCGGGAGGGCCGCCGGGGAGCTGTTTTTT.